These 16 T cell receptor beta chains were sequenced from one sample in a study of blood T cell repertoires in COVID-19. The data were produced by immunoSEQ multiplex PCR, yet TCRdb's version contains in-frame clones alone and is incomplete. The sample contains about 210,000 clones, about 88% of which appear only once. Material: peripheral blood. The receptor set was obtained from a woman aged 40-49 years with acute or convalescent COVID-19.

The chain couples TRBV6-5 to TRBJ2-1, with D maybe TRBD1 (5 bases). V shed 4 bases and J shed 6 bases, with 16 bases lying between them. CDR1 and CDR2 (germline): MNHEY, SVGAGI. The CDR3 has 15 residues. The CDR3 sequence: CASSSPTENPNEQFF. Written as DNA, the CDR3 is TGTGCCAGCAGTTCCCCGACAGAGAATCCCAATGAGCAGTTCTTC.

V gene TRBV28 combines with J gene TRBJ2-5; 7 bases map to TRBD2. From germline, CDR1 is MDHEN and CDR2 SYDVKM. V lost 6 bases to trimming and J lost 10 bases; unmatched junction nucleotides: 8. The CDR3 loop spans 12 amino acids. CDR3 nucleotides: TGTGCCAGCAGGACTGAGAGCGGGGTCCAGTACTTC. Translating gives CASRTESGVQYF.

The CDR3 region is CASSTKRTGGYKGYTF. Written as DNA, the CDR3 is TGTGCCAGTAGTACAAAGAGGACAGGGGGCTATAAGGGCTACACCTTC. This chain connects TRBV19 to TRBJ1-2; 11 bases agree with TRBD1. V shed 4 bases, J shed 8 bases, and the junction held 12 bases outside the gene matches. There are 16 residues in the CDR3. Germline CDR1 and CDR2: LNHDA and SQIVND (reference sequence).

This sequence joins TRBV7-6 and TRBJ1-1; 10 positions match TRBD1. The CDR3 length is 15 residues. Losses at the gene ends were 5 bases for V and 2 bases for J; bases not matched to a gene: 5. Per germline, CDR1 SGHVS and CDR2 FNYEAQ. CDR3: CASSVGQGGNTEAFF. The CDR3 region has the DNA TGTGCCAGCAGCGTCGGACAGGGGGGTAACACTGAAGCTTTCTTT. The full variable domain, rest sourced from reference TRBV7-6 and TRBJ1-1, is GAGVSQSPRYKVTKRGQDVALRCDPISGHVSLYWYRQALGQGPEFLTYFNYEAQQDKSGLPNDRFSAERPEGSISTLTIQRTEQRDSAMYRCASSVGQGGNTEAFFGQGTRLTVV.

The chain couples TRBV19 to TRBJ2-5; D is perhaps TRBD2 (5 bases). The CDR3 length is 13 residues. Trimming took off 5 bases at V and 1 base at J, with 8 bases between the two ends. Germline V gene sequence: CDR1 LNHDA, CDR2 SQIVND (reference sequence). The CDR3 bases are TGTGCCAGTAGTCCCCGGGGCCAAGAGACCCAGTACTTC. Residues: CASSPRGQETQYF.

V and J are TRBV7-8 and TRBJ2-7; D is possibly TRBD1 (6 bases). Germline V gene lookup returns CDR1 SGHVS and CDR2 FQNEAQ. V shed 1 base and J shed 8 bases, with 12 bases lying between them. This CDR3 is built from 13 residues. The CDR3 DNA is TGTGCCAGCAGCTTAGGACAGGATCGTAAGCAGTACGTC. Translating it yields CASSLGQDRKQYV.

This chain links TRBV2 with TRBJ1-1; perhaps TRBD1 as D (6 bases). Per germline, CDR1 SNHLY and CDR2 FYNNEI. This CDR3 spans 14 amino acids. V was trimmed by 2 bases and J by 3 bases, leaving 10 bases between them. The CDR3 spells CASSERGGDTEAFF. The CDR3 region has the DNA TGTGCCAGCAGTGAAAGGGGGGGGGACACTGAAGCTTTCTTT.

The genes are TRBV23-1 and TRBJ2-7, with 11 bases lining up with TRBD2. TRBV23-1 is an open reading frame, and its role is uncertain. The V segment lost 3 bases and the J segment 3 bases; nucleotides outside the gene matches: 7. There are 16 residues in the CDR3. The CDR3 loop is CASSHLPGTSGYEQYV. The CDR3 DNA is TGCGCCAGCAGTCATCTACCTGGGACTAGCGGCTACGAGCAGTACGTC.

The J gene is TRBJ2-1, the V gene TRBV5-4; 8 nucleotides align to TRBD2. Trimming took 0 bases from V and 6 from J; bases not matched to a gene: 11. This CDR3 contains 17 residues. CDR1 is SGHNT, CDR2 YYREEE, per germline (reference sequence). The CDR3 protein is CASSLDGPSGRGNEQFF. CDR3 DNA: TGTGCCAGCAGCTTGGATGGGCCTAGCGGGCGGGGCAATGAGCAGTTCTTC.

V usage is TRBV5-1 and J usage is TRBJ2-3; a possible D gene is TRBD2 (6 bases). The germline gives CDR1 SGHRS, CDR2 YFSETQ. This CDR3 spans 17 amino acids. V was shortened by 3 bases and J by 0 bases, with 17 bases between the two germline ends. CDR3: CASSYLGGDSSTDTQYF. The CDR3 coding sequence is TGCGCCAGCAGCTACCTCGGGGGAGATTCTAGCACAGATACGCAGTATTTT.

V gene TRBV19 combines with J gene TRBJ1-3, with TRBD1 identical over 8 bases. Germline V gives CDR1 LNHDA, CDR2 SQIVND (reference sequence). V trimming: 4 bases; J trimming: 4 bases; junction bases outside the gene matches: 6. This CDR3 comprises 15 residues. The CDR3 DNA follows: TGTGCCAGTAGTAAACGGACAGGGCCGGGAAACACCATATATTTT. It translates to CASSKRTGPGNTIYF.

V gene TRBV10-1 combines with J gene TRBJ1-2, with a tentative D call TRBD1 (5 bases). Trimming removed 5 bases at V and 7 bases at J, with 17 bases between. The germline V gene encodes CDR1 WNHNN and CDR2 SYGVQD (reference sequence). The CDR3 is made up of 14 amino acids. CDR3 in DNA: TGCGCCAGCAGTCCCACCGTTGGGGGGAGTGGCTACACCTTC. This sequence encodes CASSPTVGGSGYTF.

The genes are TRBV30 and TRBJ1-6; no reliable D call. The germline V gene has CDR1 GTSNPN and CDR2 SVGIG (reference sequence). V was cut by 2 bases and J by 10 bases, with 18 bases left in between. The CDR3 loop spans 15 amino acids. The CDR3 DNA reads as TGTGCCTGGAGTTCTTTCGGGGTTGGTGTCTCACCCCTCCACTTT. Amino acid sequence: CAWSSFGVGVSPLHF.

The CDR3 nucleotides are TGTGCCACCAGTGATCGAGACAGGGTGGCTCATTTT. The encoded protein is CATSDRDRVAHF. The V call is TRBV24-1, the J call TRBJ1-5; 7 bases agree with TRBD1. Germline V lookup: CDR1 KGHDR, CDR2 SFDVKD. This CDR3 is built from 12 residues. Unmatched junction bases numbered 8, after V lost 3 bases and J lost 16 bases.

The chain employs TRBV3-1 (or the pseudogene TRBV3-2) and TRBJ1-5; 8 nucleotides agree with TRBD1. This CDR3 contains 16 residues. Germline trimming cut 4 bases from V and 2 bases from J; bases unmatched to any gene: 7. Germline V lookup: CDR1 LGHDT, CDR2 YNNKEL (reference sequence). The CDR3 loop is CASSLGTGYGNQPQHF. CDR3 bases: TGTGCCAGCAGCCTAGGGACAGGCTATGGCAATCAGCCCCAGCATTTT.

The gene calls are TRBV28 and TRBJ1-1; D is perhaps TRBD1 (5 bases). This CDR3 is built from 12 residues. Per germline, CDR1 MDHEN and CDR2 SYDVKM. V lost 5 bases, J lost 10 bases, and 14 bases lay in between. CDR3 protein: CASSRKGGAAFF. The CDR3 nucleotides are TGTGCCAGCAGTCGTAAGGGAGGGGCAGCTTTCTTT.